The 6 T cell receptor beta chains listed next were all sequenced from one sample in a study of blood T cell repertoires in COVID-19 (dated by TCRdb to the early 2020s). The library was made by the immunoSEQ multiplex PCR assay. TCRdb stores this immuneACCESS table with in-frame sequences only. Part of the clones is absent; in the studies checked, under half of the shortfall reflects unresolved V genes, and no reason is known for the rest. The sample includes about 120,000 clones, with 80% to 90% observed a single time. The top ten hold around 30% of the sample. Specimen: peripheral blood. The receptors derive from a man in his 70s with active or convalescent COVID-19.

This chain joins TRBV5-1 and TRBJ2-3; 12 positions match TRBD2. CDR1 is SGHRS and CDR2 is YFSETQ in the germline V gene. This CDR3 comprises 15 residues. With 5 bases clipped from V and 4 bases from J, the junction kept 5 bases outside the gene matches. The CDR3 DNA follows: TGCGCCAGCAGGACTAGCGGGAGTTGGGCAGATACGCAGTATTTT. As protein: CASRTSGSWADTQYF.

This rearrangement joins TRBV4-1 to TRBJ2-5; D perhaps matches TRBD2 (5 bases). Trimming pared 4 bases from V and 0 bases from J, leaving 9 bases between. CDR1 is MGHRA, CDR2 YSYEKL, per germline. The CDR3 length is 14 residues. The CDR3 DNA follows: TGCGCCAGCAGCCCCGGGATAGACCAAGAGACCCAGTACTTC. Translation gives CASSPGIDQETQYF.

This rearrangement joins TRBV11-3 to TRBJ2-1, with TRBD1 matching over 7 bases. CDR1 SGHNT and CDR2 YENEEA come from the germline V gene. This CDR3 is 15 amino acids long. The V and J ends lost 5 bases and 8 bases, in that order; junction bases with no gene match: 12. CDR3 loop: CASSARSTGDDEQFF. In DNA, the CDR3 is TGTGCCAGCAGCGCACGCTCAACAGGGGACGATGAGCAGTTCTTC.

V and J are TRBV19 and TRBJ2-7; D is possibly TRBD2 (7 bases). In germline, CDR1 is LNHDA, CDR2 SQIVND (reference sequence). The CDR3 runs 13 residues. The ends were cut back, 9 bases at V and 3 bases at J, with 15 bases in the middle. This CDR3 reads CASTEGGNYEQYF. The CDR3 region has the DNA TGTGCCAGCACCGAGGGGGGGAACTACGAGCAGTACTTC.

In the case of this clone: At one boundary the junction diverges from the germline segment, which might be a read error. V gene TRBV10-3 combines with J gene TRBJ2-7; D uncertain. The CDR3 sequence is 11 residues long. Germline loops: CDR1 ENHRY, CDR2 SYGVKD. Here the CDR3 DNA reads TGTGCCATCAGTGAGTCCGGGTCAGCTCTCTTC. It is translated as CAISESGSALF.

The CDR3 bases are TGTGCCAGCAGCACTGACAGGCCTGGAAACACCATATATTTT. Its translation is CASSTDRPGNTIYF. The rearrangement links TRBV5-4 to TRBJ1-3; possible D gene TRBD1, 6 bases. Germline V lookup: CDR1 SGHNT, CDR2 YYREEE (reference sequence). The length of the CDR3 is 14 residues. Trimming cost V 4 bases and J 2 bases, with 10 bases left between them.